These 32 T cell receptor beta chains originate from one sample sequenced in a study of T cell changes during pregnancy in multiple sclerosis. Using immunoSEQ multiplex PCR, the repertoire was profiled, and TCRdb retains in-frame clones only, with some absent. The data hold some 100,000 clones, with 90% to 95% observed a single time. This specimen consisted of peripheral blood, obtained in the second trimester of pregnancy. These receptors came from a female donor with multiple sclerosis, enrolled in a pregnancy study.

The CDR3 protein is CASSEEAGTTPYNEQFF. The CDR3 region has the DNA TGCGCCAGCAGTGAGGAGGCCGGGACTACCCCCTACAATGAGCAGTTCTTC. The V gene is TRBV10-2, the J gene TRBJ2-1; 7 bases fit TRBD2. The germline V gene has CDR1 WSHSY and CDR2 SAAADI. The CDR3 totals 17 residues. Germline trimming cut 2 bases from V and 2 bases from J; bases unmatched to any gene: 9.

V and J are TRBV5-1 and TRBJ1-2, with 10 bases matching TRBD1. Germline CDR1 and CDR2: SGHRS and YFSETQ. The CDR3 covers 18 residues. After removal of 8 bases from V and 5 bases from J, the junction contained 21 bases not matched to a gene. CDR3 bases: TGCGCCAGTACTCCCGTAGCGGGACAGGGGAATTTTCGGTATGGCTACACCTTC. Translating gives CASTPVAGQGNFRYGYTF.

The rearrangement links TRBV30 to TRBJ1-1; no clear D. V gave up 0 bases and J gave up 5 bases, with 10 bases separating them. CDR1 GTSNPN and CDR2 SVGIG come from the germline V gene (reference sequence). The CDR3 loop spans 13 amino acids. The CDR3 reads CAWSVRAGTEAFF. In nucleotides, the CDR3 is TGTGCCTGGAGTGTACGTGCGGGAACTGAAGCTTTCTTT.

The sample holds one count of this clone. The gene calls are TRBV4-2 and TRBJ1-5; the D gene is possibly TRBD1 (6 bases). This CDR3 has 15 amino acids. Trimming shortened V by 0 bases and J by 3 bases, and 9 bases separated the two germline ends. The germline gives CDR1 LGHNA, CDR2 YNFKEQ. As DNA, the CDR3 is TGTGCCAGCAGCCAAGACACAGGGAACAATCAGCCCCAGCATTTT. This translates into CASSQDTGNNQPQHF.

The chain employs TRBV5-5 and TRBJ1-1; no clear D gene. Germline CDR1 reads SGHKS; CDR2 reads YYEKEE (reference sequence). The CDR3 is 13 amino acids. Deletions cut 6 bases from V and 0 bases from J, with 9 bases between. CDR3 bases: TGTGCCAGCACCGTAGCATTGAACACTGAAGCTTTCTTT. It encodes CASTVALNTEAFF.

J is TRBJ2-1 and V is TRBV11-3, with TRBD1 matching over 8 bases. Germline V CDR1 and CDR2: SGHNT, YENEEA. This CDR3 contains 13 residues. V shed 2 bases and J 8 bases; nucleotides not matched to a gene: 2. The CDR3 is CASSLQGADEQFF. As DNA, the CDR3 is TGTGCCAGCAGCTTACAGGGGGCAGATGAGCAGTTCTTC.

The V call is TRBV2, the J call TRBJ2-2, with unresolved D. CDR1 and CDR2 from the germline V gene are SNHLY and FYNNEI. V gave up 3 bases and J gave up 4 bases, with 12 bases separating them. This CDR3 has 15 amino acids. The CDR3 DNA reads as TGTGCCAGCAGTGAGACCCTAGGTGGCACCGGGGAGCTGTTTTTT. Amino acid sequence: CASSETLGGTGELFF.

The rearrangement uses TRBV2 and TRBJ1-1, with 8 bases aligning to TRBD1. The CDR3 sequence is 13 residues long. CDR1 SNHLY and CDR2 FYNNEI come from the germline V gene. V dropped 8 bases and J dropped 2; count of bases not matched to a gene: 4. In nucleotides, the CDR3 is TGTGCCAGCGCAGGGGGCCTCAACACTGAAGCTTTCTTT. It translates to CASAGGLNTEAFF.

The chain recombines TRBV5-4 with TRBJ1-1, with TRBD1 matching over 7 bases. Germline CDR1 SGHNT, CDR2 YYREEE (reference sequence). The CDR3 contains 16 residues. J was trimmed by 2 bases and V by 4 bases; bases with no gene match: 11. CDR3 in amino acids: CASSEIHRDSNTEAFF. For the CDR3, the DNA is TGTGCCAGCAGCGAAATCCATCGGGACAGTAACACTGAAGCTTTCTTT.

The V and J genes are TRBV7-9 and TRBJ2-2; D ambiguous. V was trimmed by 7 bases and J by 1 base, leaving 16 bases between them. Germline loops: CDR1 SEHNR, CDR2 FQNEAQ (reference sequence). The CDR3 consists of 16 residues. The CDR3 DNA reads TGTGCCAGCAACCCTTCCAGTACCAAGAACACCGGGGAGCTGTTTTTT. Translation gives CASNPSSTKNTGELFF.

The rearrangement joins TRBV2 to TRBJ1-6; 10 bases match TRBD1. CDR1 is SNHLY and CDR2 is FYNNEI in the germline V gene. J lost 4 bases, V lost 7 bases, and 7 bases had no gene match. CDR3 length: 16 amino acids. The CDR3 here is CASTPGTGEYNSPLHF. CDR3 nucleotide sequence: TGTGCCAGCACCCCTGGGACAGGGGAGTATAATTCACCCCTCCACTTT.

This chain links TRBV6-4 with TRBJ1-6; D perhaps matches TRBD1 (5 bases). The V gene lost 3 bases and the J gene lost 12 bases, with 15 bases spanning the gap. The length of the CDR3 is 14 residues. CDR1 is MRHNA, CDR2 SNTAGT, per germline. Here the CDR3 DNA reads TGTGCCAGCAGTGAGAGGGCAGGGCGGGGACCCCTCCACTTT. Translated: CASSERAGRGPLHF.

The chain employs TRBV7-9 and TRBJ2-5; D remains ambiguous. Germline V lookup: CDR1 SEHNR, CDR2 FQNEAQ (reference sequence). Trimming cost V 3 bases and J 2 bases, with 7 bases left between them. The CDR3 is 13 amino acids. The CDR3 is CASSFGRQETQYF. CDR3 DNA sequence: TGTGCCAGCAGCTTTGGGCGTCAAGAGACCCAGTACTTC.

J is TRBJ1-5 and V is TRBV28; weak D call: TRBD1 (6 bases). Germline V gene sequence: CDR1 MDHEN, CDR2 SYDVKM. This CDR3 spans 15 amino acids. Trimming left V 6 bases short and J 7 bases short, with 19 bases between. CDR3 protein: CASSYRQVGRQPQHF. Written as DNA, the CDR3 is TGTGCCAGCAGCTACCGACAGGTCGGCCGCCAGCCCCAGCATTTT.

In nucleotides, the CDR3 is TGTGCCAGCGGGAGGACAGGTGGGGGTACCCAGTACTTC. Translation gives CASGRTGGGTQYF. The J gene is TRBJ2-5, the V gene TRBV27; possibly TRBD1 for D (7 bases). CDR3 length: 13 amino acids. Germline V CDR1 and CDR2: MNHEY, SMNVEV (reference sequence). V was shortened by 8 bases and J by 8 bases, with 18 bases between the two germline ends.

The genes are TRBV27 and TRBJ2-3; TRBD1 aligns across 7 bases. This CDR3 is 14 amino acids long. CDR1 and CDR2 (germline): MNHEY, SMNVEV (reference sequence). Germline trimming cut 8 bases from V and 3 bases from J; bases unmatched to any gene: 8. CDR3 in DNA: TGTGCCAGCGGTGACAGGGAAAGAACAGATACGCAGTATTTT. Its protein is CASGDRERTDTQYF.

V and J are TRBV6-6 and TRBJ1-5; D unresolved. V was cut by 0 bases and J by 1 base, with 7 bases left in between. Looked up from germline, CDR1 is MNHNY and CDR2 is SVGAGI (reference sequence). The CDR3 is 15 amino acids. The CDR3 DNA reads TGTGCCAGCAGTTACTCGGGCGTCAGCAATCAGCCCCAGCATTTT. Its translation is CASSYSGVSNQPQHF.

This chain connects TRBV30 to TRBJ2-3; TRBD2 aligns across 7 bases. Germline CDR1 and CDR2: GTSNPN and SVGIG (reference sequence). J was trimmed by 9 bases and V by 0 bases; bases with no gene match: 6. The CDR3 runs to 13 residues. The CDR3 coding sequence is TGTGCCTGGAGTGTACGACTAGCCGAAACGCAGTATTTT. Amino acids: CAWSVRLAETQYF. The full variable domain, rest sourced from reference TRBV30 and TRBJ2-3, is SQTIHQWPATLVQPVGSPLSLECTVEGTSNPNLYWYRQAAGRGLQLLFYSVGIGQISSEVPQNLSASRPQDRQFILSSKKLLLSDSGFYLCAWSVRLAETQYFGPGTRLTVL.

The rearrangement uses TRBV5-1 and TRBJ1-1; D not certain. Trimming left V 1 base short and J 1 base short, with 8 bases between. Per the germline V gene, CDR1 is SGHRS and CDR2 is YFSETQ. The CDR3 has 14 residues. The CDR3 sequence: CASSLFGGNTEAFF. As DNA, the CDR3 is TGCGCCAGCAGCTTGTTCGGTGGGAACACTGAAGCTTTCTTT.

The chain has TRBV5-4 and TRBJ2-3; 10 positions agree with TRBD2. In germline, CDR1 is SGHNT, CDR2 YYREEE (reference sequence). This CDR3 is 16 amino acids long. Trimming at V came to 3 bases and at J to 6 bases, leaving 10 bases not matched to a gene. The CDR3 sequence is CASSSPSGSTYDTQYF. The CDR3 nucleotides read TGTGCCAGCAGCTCACCTAGCGGGAGTACATATGATACGCAGTATTTT.

This clone has only a few counts. The V and J genes are TRBV6-7 and TRBJ1-1; D remains ambiguous. TRBV6-7 is an ORF, with its function uncertain. Trimming cost V 5 bases and J 1 base, with 11 bases left between them. The CDR3 is 14 residues long. CDR3 in DNA: TGTGCCAGCAGTACCACAGTGCAGAACACTGAAGCTTTCTTT. Translated: CASSTTVQNTEAFF.

This chain joins TRBV28 and TRBJ2-7, with 8 bases lining up with TRBD1. Germline V gene data show CDR1 as MDHEN and CDR2 as SYDVKM. V lost 5 bases and J lost 3; bases outside the gene matches: 9. This CDR3 has 15 amino acids. For the CDR3, the DNA is TGTGCCAGCAGTAACCCGGGACAGGTGCTCTACGAGCAGTACTTC. Its protein product is CASSNPGQVLYEQYF.

This clone appeared a single time. The chain has TRBV5-1 and TRBJ2-7; D might be TRBD1 (6 bases). The length of the CDR3 is 14 residues. Per germline, CDR1 SGHRS and CDR2 YFSETQ. Trimming removed 0 bases at V and 5 bases at J, with 12 bases between. The CDR3 DNA reads TGCGCCAGCAGCTTGGGACCCCAGGGGAACGAGCAGTACTTC. Translating gives CASSLGPQGNEQYF.

The V call is TRBV5-1, the J call TRBJ2-3; TRBD1 aligns across 7 bases. V gave up 3 bases and J gave up 1 base; unmatched junction bases: 8. Looked up from germline, CDR1 is SGHRS and CDR2 is YFSETQ. The CDR3 consists of 16 residues. This CDR3 is CASSSTGAGGTDTQYF. Here the CDR3 DNA reads TGCGCCAGCAGCTCCACAGGGGCCGGAGGCACAGATACGCAGTATTTT.

The chain is built from TRBV28 and TRBJ2-3; TRBD2 matches at 8 bases. After removal of 0 bases from V and 7 bases from J, the junction contained 6 bases not matched to a gene. CDR1 MDHEN and CDR2 SYDVKM come from the germline V gene. This CDR3 contains 15 residues. In DNA, the CDR3 is TGTGCCAGCAGTTTATGGGCGGGAGGTCGGAATACGCAGTATTTT. It codes for CASSLWAGGRNTQYF.

The chain links TRBV4-1 to TRBJ2-7; TRBD2 matches at 11 bases. The V gene's germline CDR1 is MGHRA and CDR2 YSYEKL. The CDR3 sequence is 17 residues long. V was pared by 2 bases and J by 1 base, with 7 bases of the junction left unmatched. The CDR3 here is CASSQLPSGRISYEQYF. The CDR3 DNA reads as TGCGCCAGCAGCCAACTTCCTAGCGGGAGGATATCCTACGAGCAGTACTTC.

V and J are TRBV19 and TRBJ2-7, with 8 positions matching TRBD1. V lost 8 bases, J lost 2 bases, and 14 bases stayed unmatched. Germline loops: CDR1 LNHDA, CDR2 SQIVND (reference sequence). The CDR3 covers 16 residues. The CDR3 sequence is CASQGIVGTGTYEQYF. CDR3 bases: TGTGCCAGTCAGGGAATCGTCGGGACAGGTACCTACGAGCAGTACTTC. The entire variable domain, with the rest obtained from reference TRBV19 and TRBJ2-7, is as follows: DGGITQSPKYLFRKEGQNVTLSCEQNLNHDAMYWYRQDPGQGLRLIYYSQIVNDFQKGDIAEGYSVSREKKESFPLTVTSAQKNPTAFYLCASQGIVGTGTYEQYFGPGTRLTVT.

The chain combines TRBV29-1 with TRBJ2-1; 7 nucleotides line up with TRBD1. The germline V gene encodes CDR1 SQVTM and CDR2 ANQGSEA. This CDR3 contains 14 residues. The ends lost 7 bases at V and 5 bases at J; junction bases unmatched: 11. The CDR3 DNA reads TGCAGCGCCCTTCTTATTGACAGGGACAATGAGCAGTTCTTC. This codes for CSALLIDRDNEQFF.

The CDR3 DNA reads TGTGCCAGCAGCTCTGCAGCCTCAACAGGGGCTTCCTACAATGAGCAGTTCTTC. As protein: CASSSAASTGASYNEQFF. The chain links TRBV5-6 to TRBJ2-1; 7 bases line up with TRBD1. V shed 3 bases and J 1 base; nucleotides not matched to a gene: 13. This CDR3 is built from 18 residues. Germline CDR1 reads SGHDT; CDR2 reads YYEEEE.

The rearrangement uses TRBV6-5 and TRBJ2-7; 9 nucleotides align to TRBD1. V was clipped by 6 bases and J by 2 bases; unmatched bases: 8. Germline CDR1 MNHEY, CDR2 SVGAGI. The CDR3 sequence is 15 residues long. The CDR3 protein is CASSVPTGGTYEQYF. The CDR3 DNA reads as TGTGCCAGCAGCGTCCCGACAGGGGGTACCTACGAGCAGTACTTC.

This chain uses TRBV6-5 with TRBJ1-6; D is undetermined. The ends were cut back, 7 bases at V and 7 bases at J, with 17 bases in the middle. Germline lookup yields CDR1 MNHEY and CDR2 SVGAGI. The CDR3 runs to 15 residues. The CDR3 DNA reads TGTGCCAGCAATCTAGACGGACGGGGAAATTCACCCCTCCACTTT. Translating it yields CASNLDGRGNSPLHF.

The chain carries TRBV7-8 and TRBJ2-3; 10 bases line up with TRBD2. This CDR3 is built from 19 residues. J gave up 1 base and V 3 bases, and 13 bases lay outside the gene matches. Germline CDR1 and CDR2: SGHVS and FQNEAQ. CDR3 coding DNA: TGTGCCAGCAGCTTGTTGGCGCAGCGGGGGGGCCGGGGCACAGATACGCAGTATTTT. Encoded protein: CASSLLAQRGGRGTDTQYF.